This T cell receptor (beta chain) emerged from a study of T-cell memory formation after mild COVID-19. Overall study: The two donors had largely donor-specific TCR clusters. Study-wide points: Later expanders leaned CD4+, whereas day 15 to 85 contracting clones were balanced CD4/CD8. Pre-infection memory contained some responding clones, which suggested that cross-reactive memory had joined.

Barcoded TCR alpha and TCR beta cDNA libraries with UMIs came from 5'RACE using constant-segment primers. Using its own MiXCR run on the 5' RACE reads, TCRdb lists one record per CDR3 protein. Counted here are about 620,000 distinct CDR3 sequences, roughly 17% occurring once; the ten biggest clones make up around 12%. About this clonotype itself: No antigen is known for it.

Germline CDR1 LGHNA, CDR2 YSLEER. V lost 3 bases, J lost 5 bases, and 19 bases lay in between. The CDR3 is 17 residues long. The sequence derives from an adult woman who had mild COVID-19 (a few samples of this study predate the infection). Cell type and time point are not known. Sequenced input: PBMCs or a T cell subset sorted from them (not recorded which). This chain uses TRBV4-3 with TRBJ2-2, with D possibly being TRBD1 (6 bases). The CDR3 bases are TGCGCCAGCAGCCACAACTTGGACAGTCTTCGGACCGGGGAGCTGTTTTTT. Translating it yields CASSHNLDSLRTGELFF.